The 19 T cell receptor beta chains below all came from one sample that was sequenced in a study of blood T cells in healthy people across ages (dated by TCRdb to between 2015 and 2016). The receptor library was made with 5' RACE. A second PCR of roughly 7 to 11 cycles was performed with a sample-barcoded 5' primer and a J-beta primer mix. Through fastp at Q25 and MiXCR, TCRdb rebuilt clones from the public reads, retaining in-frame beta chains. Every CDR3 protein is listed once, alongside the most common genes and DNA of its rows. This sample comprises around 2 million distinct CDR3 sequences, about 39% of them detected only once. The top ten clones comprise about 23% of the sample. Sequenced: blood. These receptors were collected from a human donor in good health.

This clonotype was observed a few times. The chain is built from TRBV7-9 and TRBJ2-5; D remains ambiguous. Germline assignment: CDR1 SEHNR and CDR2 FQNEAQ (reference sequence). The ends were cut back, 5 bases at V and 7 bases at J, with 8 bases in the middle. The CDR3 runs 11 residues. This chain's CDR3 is CASSRSGTQYF. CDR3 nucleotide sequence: TGTGCCAGCAGCCGTAGTGGGACCCAGTACTTC.

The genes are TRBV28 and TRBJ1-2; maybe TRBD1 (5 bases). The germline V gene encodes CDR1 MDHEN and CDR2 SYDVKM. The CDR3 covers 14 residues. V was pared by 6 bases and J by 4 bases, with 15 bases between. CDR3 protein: CASRSTRQFYGYTF. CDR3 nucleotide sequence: TGTGCCAGCAGATCGACCCGACAGTTCTATGGCTACACCTTC.

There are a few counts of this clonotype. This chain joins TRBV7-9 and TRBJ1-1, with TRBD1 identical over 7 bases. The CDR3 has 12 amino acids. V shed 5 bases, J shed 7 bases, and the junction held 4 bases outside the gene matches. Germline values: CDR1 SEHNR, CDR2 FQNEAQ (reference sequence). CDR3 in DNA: TGTGCCAGCAGCCCTAACAGGGGTGAAGCTTTCTTT. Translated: CASSPNRGEAFF. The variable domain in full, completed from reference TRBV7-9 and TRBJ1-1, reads DTGVSQNPRHKITKRGQNVTFRCDPISEHNRLYWYRQTLGQGPEFLTYFQNEAQLEKSRLLSDRFSAERPKGSFSTLEIQRTEQGDSAMYLCASSPNRGEAFFGQGTRLTVV.

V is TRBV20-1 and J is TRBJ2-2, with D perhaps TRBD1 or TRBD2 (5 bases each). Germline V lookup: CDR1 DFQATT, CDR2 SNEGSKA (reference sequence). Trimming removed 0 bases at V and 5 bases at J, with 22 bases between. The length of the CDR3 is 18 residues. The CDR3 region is CSARDRSAGSSGTGELFF. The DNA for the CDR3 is TGCAGTGCTAGAGATCGGAGTGCAGGGTCCTCGGGAACCGGGGAGCTGTTTTTT.

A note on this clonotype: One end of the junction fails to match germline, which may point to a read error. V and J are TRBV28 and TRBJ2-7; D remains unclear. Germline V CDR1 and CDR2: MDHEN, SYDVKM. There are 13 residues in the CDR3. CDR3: CACSLTDSYEQYF. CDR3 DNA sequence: TGTGCCTGCAGCCTTACAGATTCCTACGAGCAGTACTTC.

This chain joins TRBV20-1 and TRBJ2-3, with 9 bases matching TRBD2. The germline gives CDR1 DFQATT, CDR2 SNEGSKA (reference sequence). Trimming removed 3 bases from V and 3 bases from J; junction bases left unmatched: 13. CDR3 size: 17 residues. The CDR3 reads CSARGQRGAGRTDTQYF. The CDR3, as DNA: TGCAGTGCTAGGGGCCAGCGGGGGGCTGGGAGGACAGATACGCAGTATTTT.

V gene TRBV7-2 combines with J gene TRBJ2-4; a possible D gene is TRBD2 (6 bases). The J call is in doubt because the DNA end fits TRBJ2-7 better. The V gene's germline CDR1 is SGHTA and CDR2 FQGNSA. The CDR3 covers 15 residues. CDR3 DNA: TGTGCCGGCACCTTAGCCGGGACTCACTCCTACGAGCAGTACTTC. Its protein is CAGTLAGTHSYEQYF.

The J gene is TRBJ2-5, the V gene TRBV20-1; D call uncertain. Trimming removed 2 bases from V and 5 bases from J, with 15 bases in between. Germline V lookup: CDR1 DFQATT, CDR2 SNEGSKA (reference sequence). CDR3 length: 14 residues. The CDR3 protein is CSARPDSGLETQYF. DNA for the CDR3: TGCAGTGCTAGACCCGACTCCGGGCTGGAGACCCAGTACTTC.

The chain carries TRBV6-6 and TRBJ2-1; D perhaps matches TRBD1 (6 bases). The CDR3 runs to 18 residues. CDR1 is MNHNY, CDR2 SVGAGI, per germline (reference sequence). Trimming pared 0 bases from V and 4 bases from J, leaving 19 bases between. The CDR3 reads CASSYSTGTAPAYNEQFF. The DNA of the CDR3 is TGTGCCAGCAGTTACTCGACAGGTACCGCCCCAGCATACAATGAGCAGTTCTTC.

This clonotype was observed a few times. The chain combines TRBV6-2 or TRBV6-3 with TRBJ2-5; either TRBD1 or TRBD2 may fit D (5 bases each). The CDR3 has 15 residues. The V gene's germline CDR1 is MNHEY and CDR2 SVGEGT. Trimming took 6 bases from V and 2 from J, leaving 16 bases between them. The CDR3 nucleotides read TGTGCCAGCAGCCAGATTGGGACGGGACAAGAGACCCAGTACTTC. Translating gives CASSQIGTGQETQYF.

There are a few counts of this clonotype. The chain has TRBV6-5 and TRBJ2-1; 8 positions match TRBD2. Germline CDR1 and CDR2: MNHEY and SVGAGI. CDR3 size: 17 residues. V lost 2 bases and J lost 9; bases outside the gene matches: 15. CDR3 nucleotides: TGTGCCAGCAGTTACACTAATCCCGGGACTAGTTCGGGTGAGCAGTTCTTC. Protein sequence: CASSYTNPGTSSGEQFF.

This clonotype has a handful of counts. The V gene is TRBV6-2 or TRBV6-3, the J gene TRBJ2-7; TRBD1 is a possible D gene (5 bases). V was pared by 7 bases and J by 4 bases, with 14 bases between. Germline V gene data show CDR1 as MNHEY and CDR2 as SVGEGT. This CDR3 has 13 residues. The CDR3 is CASTRQPYYEQYF. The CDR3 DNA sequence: TGTGCCAGCACCCGACAGCCCTATTACGAGCAGTACTTC.

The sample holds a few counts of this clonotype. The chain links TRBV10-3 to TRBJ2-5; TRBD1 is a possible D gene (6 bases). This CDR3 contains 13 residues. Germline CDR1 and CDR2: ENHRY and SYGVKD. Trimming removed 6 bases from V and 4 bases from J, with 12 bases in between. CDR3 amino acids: CAISTGSGETQYF. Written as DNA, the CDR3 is TGTGCCATCAGCACAGGGTCGGGAGAGACCCAGTACTTC.

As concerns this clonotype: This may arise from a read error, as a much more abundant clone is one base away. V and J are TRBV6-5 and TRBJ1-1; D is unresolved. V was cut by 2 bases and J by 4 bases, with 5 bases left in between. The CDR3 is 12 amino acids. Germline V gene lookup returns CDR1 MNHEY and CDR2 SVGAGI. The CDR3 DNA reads TGTGCCAGCAGTTACAAGGGCACTGAAGCTTTCTTT. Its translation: CASSYKGTEAFF.

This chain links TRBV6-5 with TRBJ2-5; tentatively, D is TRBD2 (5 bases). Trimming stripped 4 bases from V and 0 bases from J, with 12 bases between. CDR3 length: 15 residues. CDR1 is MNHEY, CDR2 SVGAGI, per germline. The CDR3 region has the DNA TGTGCCAGCAGTTTCCTCGGGGTGAACCAAGAGACCCAGTACTTC. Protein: CASSFLGVNQETQYF.

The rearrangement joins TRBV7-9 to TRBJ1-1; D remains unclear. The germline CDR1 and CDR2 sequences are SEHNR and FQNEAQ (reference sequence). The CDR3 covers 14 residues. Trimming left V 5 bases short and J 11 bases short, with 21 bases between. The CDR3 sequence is CASSPKARSPTAFF. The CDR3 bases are TGTGCCAGCAGCCCCAAGGCCAGGTCCCCAACGGCTTTCTTT.

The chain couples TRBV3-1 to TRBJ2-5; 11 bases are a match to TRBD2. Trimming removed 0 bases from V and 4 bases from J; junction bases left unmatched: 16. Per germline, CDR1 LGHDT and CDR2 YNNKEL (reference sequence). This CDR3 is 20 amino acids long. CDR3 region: CASSQDLVTSGGASGETQYF. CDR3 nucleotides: TGTGCCAGCAGCCAAGATCTTGTTACTAGCGGGGGAGCCTCTGGAGAGACCCAGTACTTC.

The CDR3 bases are TGTGCCAGCAGCTATTTTGGAAGTTATACCTACGAGCAGTACTTC. Translation gives CASSYFGSYTYEQYF. V usage is TRBV7-2 and J usage is TRBJ2-7; no clear D. CDR1 is SGHTA, CDR2 FQGNSA, per germline. V was clipped by 4 bases and J by 2 bases, with 15 bases between them. The CDR3 consists of 15 residues.

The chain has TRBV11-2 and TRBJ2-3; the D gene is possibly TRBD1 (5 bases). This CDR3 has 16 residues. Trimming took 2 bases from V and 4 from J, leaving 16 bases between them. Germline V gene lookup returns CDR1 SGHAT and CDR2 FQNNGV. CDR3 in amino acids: CASSLRQRGSADTQYF. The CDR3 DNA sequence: TGTGCCAGCAGCTTACGTCAAAGGGGCTCGGCAGATACGCAGTATTTT.